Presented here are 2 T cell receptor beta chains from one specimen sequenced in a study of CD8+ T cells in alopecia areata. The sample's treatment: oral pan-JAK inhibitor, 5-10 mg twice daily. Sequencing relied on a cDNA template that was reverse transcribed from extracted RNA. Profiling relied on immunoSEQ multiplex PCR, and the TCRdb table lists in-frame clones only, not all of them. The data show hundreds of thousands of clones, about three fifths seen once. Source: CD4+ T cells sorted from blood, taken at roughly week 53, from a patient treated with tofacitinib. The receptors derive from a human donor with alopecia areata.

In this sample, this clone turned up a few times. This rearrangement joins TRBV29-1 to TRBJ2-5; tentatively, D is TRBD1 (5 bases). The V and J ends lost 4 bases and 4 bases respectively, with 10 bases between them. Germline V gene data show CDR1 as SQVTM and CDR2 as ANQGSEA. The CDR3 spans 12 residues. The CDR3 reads CSVGQGVETQYF. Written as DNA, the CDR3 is TGCAGCGTTGGGCAGGGTGTAGAGACCCAGTACTTC.

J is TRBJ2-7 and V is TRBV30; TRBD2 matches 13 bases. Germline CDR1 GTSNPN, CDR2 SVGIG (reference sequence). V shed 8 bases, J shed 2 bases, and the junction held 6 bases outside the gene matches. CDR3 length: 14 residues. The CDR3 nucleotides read TGTGCCGTCCAACTAGCGGGGGGGCCCTACGAGCAGTACTTC. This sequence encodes CAVQLAGGPYEQYF.